These T cell receptor beta chains were read from a single sample in a study of PD-L1 blockade in urothelial cancer. Assay: immunoSEQ multiplex PCR; the TCRdb copy retains only in-frame clones and omits some. The sample includes around 30,000 clones, around 84% of them seen just once. Here the sequenced sample was PBMCs, taken around atezolizumab (anti-PD-L1) treatment. Every receptor here comes from a man between 65 and 85 years old with urothelial cancer. The CDR3 runs from the conserved cysteine through the conserved F or W. A D gene is named only where the DNA matches it firmly. Part of the rows lack a size; the others show once, few, many or a class for expanded clones.

CDR3nt,CDR3aa,len,abundance,d_gene,v_gene,j_gene
TGTGCCAGCAGCTTCAGGCAGGGGGAGACCCAGTACTTC,CASSFRQGETQYF,13,-,-,TRBV7-9,TRBJ2-5
TGCGCCAGCAGCTTGTTCGACAGTTCCTACGAGCAGTACTTC,CASSLFDSSYEQYF,14,-,-,TRBV5-1,TRBJ2-7
TGTGCCAGTAGTGCTTTGACTAGCGGGAAAGAGACCCAGTACTTC,CASSALTSGKETQYF,15,-,TRBD2,TRBV19,TRBJ2-5
TGTGCCAGTAGTATAGATCAGAAGCAGCCCCAGCATTTT,CASSIDQKQPQHF,13,-,-,TRBV19,TRBJ1-5
TGCGCCAGCAGCTTGGTCGGTAGCGGGGACTCCTACAATGAGCAGTTCTTC,CASSLVGSGDSYNEQFF,17,-,TRBD2,TRBV5-1,TRBJ2-1
TGTGCCAGCAGCCTCCCCGGGAGCAGGCGGACTGAAGCTTTCTTT,CASSLPGSRRTEAFF,15,-,-,TRBV11-1,TRBJ1-1
TGCGCCAGCAGCCCCGGGGTCCAAGAGACCCAGTACTTC,CASSPGVQETQYF,13,-,-,TRBV5-1,TRBJ2-5
TGTGCCAGCAGGTTTACAGGTGGCCTGTTTTTT,CASRFTGGLFF,11,-,-,TRBV28,TRBJ2-2
TGTGCCAGCAGCTGGGGGGGGTCAGGAAGCTCCTACAATGAGCAGTTCTTC,CASSWGGSGSSYNEQFF,17,few,TRBD2,TRBV5-6,TRBJ2-1
TGTGCCATCAGCGAGTCGGCCAGGTATGGCTACACCTTC,CAISESARYGYTF,13,medium-sized,-,TRBV10-3,TRBJ1-2
TGTGCCAGCAGCCCCATAGGGGGGGGCACTGAAGCTTTCTTT,CASSPIGGGTEAFF,14,-,-,TRBV7-8,TRBJ1-1
TGTGCCAGCAGTTACGGGTCGGGGGGCGCAGGGTCAGCTTTCTTT,CASSYGSGGAGSAFF,15,-,-,TRBV6-5,TRBJ1-1
TGTGCCAGTAGTCTCCGACAGGGTAATAATTCACCCCTCCACTTT,CASSLRQGNNSPLHF,15,few,TRBD1,TRBV19,TRBJ1-6
TGTGCCGTCGTCCCGGTCAGCGTTGGTACAGATACGCAGTATTTT,CAVVPVSVGTDTQYF,15,-,-,TRBV2,TRBJ2-3
TGTGCCAGCAGCGTACTAGCGGGGGGGTCTATAGAGACCCAGTACTTC,CASSVLAGGSIETQYF,16,once,TRBD2,TRBV9,TRBJ2-5
TGTGCCAGCAGCTTGACAGGCGCGGGCTACACCTTC,CASSLTGAGYTF,12,-,-,TRBV7-2,TRBJ1-2
TGTGCCAGCAGCTTTCCCAGGGGAAGTACAGATACGCAGTATTTT,CASSFPRGSTDTQYF,15,-,-,TRBV11-1,TRBJ2-3
TGCGCCAGCAGCTTGGCCCCGGGGTTGACTGAAGCTTTCTTT,CASSLAPGLTEAFF,14,-,-,TRBV5-1,TRBJ1-1
TGTGCCAGCAGCCTAGATGGACAGGGAGGAGCTGAAGCTTTCTTT,CASSLDGQGGAEAFF,15,few,TRBD1,TRBV11-3,TRBJ1-1
TGCGCCAGCAGCTTGGCCGGGGAGGACGGGAACACTGAAGCTTTCTTT,CASSLAGEDGNTEAFF,16,once,-,TRBV5-1,TRBJ1-1
TGCAGCGTCGCCGAGAATGAGCAGTTCTTC,CSVAENEQFF,10,-,-,TRBV29-1,TRBJ2-1
TGCGCCAGCAGCCAAGTAGAGGGACTAACACAAAAGACCCAGTACTTC,CASSQVEGLTQKTQYF,16,-,TRBD2,TRBV4-1,TRBJ2-5
TGTGCCAGCAGCGAGACAGGGGGGAGGGTCAAGCCCCAGCATTTT,CASSETGGRVKPQHF,15,once,TRBD1,TRBV28,TRBJ1-5
TGCAGCGTTGAAGGTCTCGGGGGTAAGAACTATGGCTACACCTTC,CSVEGLGGKNYGYTF,15,-,-,TRBV29-1,TRBJ1-2
TGTGCCAGCAGCTTAACCCAGGGGCGGGCTTTCTTT,CASSLTQGRAFF,12,-,-,TRBV28,TRBJ1-1
TGCAGCGTTGACCCCGGGAGCGAAGAGACCCAGTACTTC,CSVDPGSEETQYF,13,-,-,TRBV29-1,TRBJ2-5
TGCAGCGCAAGGAGCGGCTACCAAGAGACCCAGTACTTC,CSARSGYQETQYF,13,-,-,TRBV29-1,TRBJ2-5
TGTGCCAGCAGTTCTCAGGGGGGACCCGGAGTGTACTTC,CASSSQGGPGVYF,13,-,-,TRBV6-5,TRBJ2-7
TGTGCCAGCGCAACGAGGGAGCAGTACTTC,CASATREQYF,10,-,-,TRBV6-5,TRBJ2-7
TGTGCCAGCAGTGACGTCAGGGATAACTATGGCTACACCTTC,CASSDVRDNYGYTF,14,-,-,TRBV2,TRBJ1-2
TGCGCCAGCAGCCAAGATAGGCAGGGGTCATCCTACGAGCAGTACTTC,CASSQDRQGSSYEQYF,16,-,-,TRBV4-1,TRBJ2-7
TGTGCCAGCAGCACTTATTTCCTCCCGGGGGAAAAACTGTTTTTT,CASSTYFLPGEKLFF,15,-,-,TRBV7-2,TRBJ1-4
TGCGCCAGCAGCTTGGAGCGGGAGGACGGCACCTTC,CASSLEREDGTF,12,few,-,TRBV5-1,TRBJ1-2
TGTGCCAGCAGTATCCTTGGGACAGGGGCCCACGAGCAGTACTTC,CASSILGTGAHEQYF,15,-,-,TRBV21-1,TRBJ2-7
TGTGCCAGCAGCTTAGATTTAACTCGCAATGAGCAGTTCTTC,CASSLDLTRNEQFF,14,-,-,TRBV11-3,TRBJ2-1
TGTGCCACCAGTAACAGGGGTAGCGGGGACCCCGGGGAGCTGTTTTTT,CATSNRGSGDPGELFF,16,-,-,TRBV15,TRBJ2-2
TGTGCCAGCAGCGACCGGGACAGGGGCGAGGAGACCCAGTACTTC,CASSDRDRGEETQYF,15,-,TRBD1,TRBV11-2,TRBJ2-5
TGTGCCAGCAGCTTGCAGGGGTACGAGCAGTACTTC,CASSLQGYEQYF,12,-,-,TRBV11-2,TRBJ2-7
TGTGCCAGCAGCTTAGCGAGGAGTAGGGACTTAAAGTATTTT,CASSLARSRDLKYF,14,once,-,TRBV7-8,TRBJ2-3
TGTGCCAGCAGTGCCATCTTCCGTCTTGGGACAGCCAACTATGGCTACACCTTC,CASSAIFRLGTANYGYTF,18,-,TRBD1,TRBV6-1,TRBJ1-2
TGTGCCAGCACCTACACGGGGGGTAGCTCCTACGAGCAGTACTTC,CASTYTGGSSYEQYF,15,-,TRBD2,TRBV5-4,TRBJ2-7
TGTGCCAGCCGAGAGGGCGGGAGTAGGGAGACCCAGTACTTC,CASREGGSRETQYF,14,-,TRBD2,TRBV25-1,TRBJ2-5
TGTGCCAGTAGTCCAGGGATAGACTATGGCTACACCTTC,CASSPGIDYGYTF,13,-,-,TRBV19,TRBJ1-2
TGTGCCAGCAGCCCAGGGGGCATTTCCTACAATGAGCAGTTCTTC,CASSPGGISYNEQFF,15,-,TRBD1,TRBV7-2,TRBJ2-1
TGCGCCAGCAGCAGGCGGTCAGGGACTTTGAACACTGAAGCTTTCTTT,CASSRRSGTLNTEAFF,16,-,-,TRBV4-1,TRBJ1-1
TGTGCCAGCAGCTTAGACAGGACAGTGGCAGATACGCAGTATTTT,CASSLDRTVADTQYF,15,-,-,TRBV11-2,TRBJ2-3
TGTGCCAGCAGTCGTACTAGCGGGTTCTCCTACGAGCAGTACTTC,CASSRTSGFSYEQYF,15,-,TRBD2,TRBV28,TRBJ2-7
TGTGCCAGCAGCTTAGGTACAGCCAACTATGGCTACACCTTC,CASSLGTANYGYTF,14,-,-,TRBV13,TRBJ1-2
TGTGCCATCAGTGATACCCGGACAGGGGGCTTGTACGAGCAGTACTTC,CAISDTRTGGLYEQYF,16,-,TRBD1,TRBV10-3,TRBJ2-7
TGCGCCAGCAGTCAATCGTGGGGAGTTAGCGGCTACACCTTC,CASSQSWGVSGYTF,14,-,-,TRBV23-1,TRBJ1-2
TGTGCCAGCAGCGTAGTGGGTAGCGGGAGAATGGAGCAGTTCTTC,CASSVVGSGRMEQFF,15,-,TRBD2,TRBV9,TRBJ2-1
TGTGCCAGCAGCCAATCTCCGGTAGACATTCAGTACTTC,CASSQSPVDIQYF,13,-,-,TRBV4-2,TRBJ2-4
TGTGCCAGCTCGGCTCGACAGGGCTCCTACGAGCAGTACTTC,CASSARQGSYEQYF,14,-,TRBD1,TRBV18,TRBJ2-7
TGTGCCAGTACCAAAACCCTTAGGAGCACTGAAGCTTTCTTT,CASTKTLRSTEAFF,14,-,-,TRBV19,TRBJ1-1
TGCGCCAGCAGCTCGGGGACATCGGACAGTATTGTTTTT,CASSSGTSDSIVF,13,-,-,TRBV5-1,TRBJ2-3